One sample yielded the 31 T cell receptor beta chains listed below, sequenced in a study of T cell repertoires in cytomegalovirus infection. No antigen is known for these receptors. TCRdb re-called the reads through MiXCR, storing one row per CDR3 protein. Here the sample spans a few hundred thousand distinct CDR3 sequences, 40% being singletons. The sequencing here drew on cultured PBMCs, taken from culture after CMV antigen stimulation. Receptors were obtained from a human donor in good health (CMV status not recorded). Some clones in this sample may be carry-over from other donors' samples.

This clonotype was counted ten times or more. The genes are TRBV7-2 and TRBJ1-3, with no clear D. Trimming cost V 6 bases and J 2 bases, with 11 bases left between them. Germline assignment: CDR1 SGHTA and CDR2 FQGNSA. The CDR3 sequence is 14 residues long. This chain's CDR3 is CASSQGRAGNTIYF. As DNA, the CDR3 is TGTGCCAGCAGTCAAGGGAGGGCTGGAAACACCATATATTTT.

V gene TRBV19 combines with J gene TRBJ1-5; D ambiguous. Germline V gene data show CDR1 as LNHDA and CDR2 as SQIVND (reference sequence). The CDR3 is made up of 15 amino acids. Trimming left V 3 bases short and J 0 bases short, with 9 bases between. This CDR3 is CASSIGPYSNQPQHF. CDR3 coding DNA: TGTGCCAGTAGTATCGGACCATATAGCAATCAGCCCCAGCATTTT. Full variable domain (rest looked up from reference TRBV19 and TRBJ1-5): DGGITQSPKYLFRKEGQNVTLSCEQNLNHDAMYWYRQDPGQGLRLIYYSQIVNDFQKGDIAEGYSVSREKKESFPLTVTSAQKNPTAFYLCASSIGPYSNQPQHFGDGTRLSIL.

The chain employs TRBV7-6 and TRBJ2-5; D is undetermined. The V and J ends lost 5 bases and 0 bases respectively, with 13 bases between them. Per germline, CDR1 SGHVS and CDR2 FNYEAQ. This CDR3 region has 15 residues. The DNA of the CDR3 is TGTGCCAGCAGCCTACTGACGGCGAACCAAGAGACCCAGTACTTC. As protein: CASSLLTANQETQYF.

The chain has TRBV5-1 and TRBJ2-7; no reliable D call. CDR3 size: 14 residues. Between the trimmed V and J ends, which lost 0 bases and 3 bases, there was a span of 10 bases. Germline CDR1 and CDR2: SGHRS and YFSETQ. CDR3 nucleotide sequence: TGCGCCAGCAGCTTGGGGCACGTGCGCTACGAGCAGTACTTC. It is translated as CASSLGHVRYEQYF.

This clonotype was seen repeatedly, ten times or more. The V and J genes are TRBV7-2 and TRBJ2-7; D is unclear. There are 15 residues in the CDR3. Germline values: CDR1 SGHTA, CDR2 FQGNSA. Trimming pared 2 bases from V and 4 bases from J, leaving 15 bases between. The CDR3 DNA is TGTGCCAGCAGCTTAACGCTGAAAGGGATTTACGAGCAGTACTTC. Residues: CASSLTLKGIYEQYF.

This clonotype was detected only a few times. This rearrangement joins TRBV7-2 to TRBJ2-7; 8 positions agree with TRBD2. Germline CDR1 and CDR2: SGHTA and FQGNSA. Trimming took 2 bases from V and 6 from J; bases not matched to a gene: 9. The CDR3 sequence is 15 residues long. The CDR3 reads CASSLTGGPKGEQYF. CDR3 bases: TGTGCCAGCAGCTTAACGGGAGGGCCTAAAGGCGAGCAGTACTTC. Full variable domain (outside the CDR3, taken from reference TRBV7-2 and TRBJ2-7): GAGVSQSPSNKVTEKGKDVELRCDPISGHTALYWYRQSLGQGLEFLIYFQGNSAPDKSGLPSDRFSAERTGGSVSTLTIQRTQQEDSAVYLCASSLTGGPKGEQYFGPGTRLTVT.

In this sample, this clonotype turned up a few times. The V call is TRBV4-1, the J call TRBJ1-3; the match to TRBD1 covers 7 bases. The junction had 6 bases not matched to a gene; V was cut back by 2 bases and J by 2 bases. CDR3 length: 16 amino acids. Germline CDR1 MGHRA, CDR2 YSYEKL. CDR3 loop: CASSQPGQDPGNTIYF. The CDR3 coding sequence is TGCGCCAGCAGCCAACCCGGACAGGACCCTGGAAACACCATATATTTT.

This clonotype has a handful of counts. The genes are TRBV12-3 or TRBV12-4 and TRBJ1-4; no definite D call. This CDR3 has 15 amino acids. Trimming pared 10 bases from V and 8 bases from J, leaving 23 bases between. The CDR3 is CATTRVQDGGEKLFF. The CDR3 coding sequence is TGTGCCACCACCCGGGTCCAGGACGGTGGGGAAAAACTGTTTTTT.

This clonotype was detected only once. The J gene is TRBJ2-7, the V gene TRBV7-6; D is unresolved. The germline V and J ends were trimmed by 4 bases and 5 bases, with 18 bases remaining between them. Germline loops: CDR1 SGHVS, CDR2 FNYEAQ. This CDR3 contains 15 residues. Here the CDR3 reads CASSYKQLGFDEQYF. In DNA, the CDR3 is TGTGCCAGCAGCTACAAACAGTTAGGCTTCGACGAGCAGTACTTC. Combining the CDR3 with reference TRBV7-6 and TRBJ2-7 gives the whole variable domain GAGVSQSPRYKVTKRGQDVALRCDPISGHVSLYWYRQALGQGPEFLTYFNYEAQQDKSGLPNDRFSAERPEGSISTLTIQRTEQRDSAMYRCASSYKQLGFDEQYFGPGTRLTVT.

This clonotype was seen more than once but under ten times. The genes are TRBV27 and TRBJ2-7; the D is unclear. CDR3 length: 12 residues. V was trimmed by 6 bases and J by 0 bases, leaving 6 bases between them. Per the germline V gene, CDR1 is MNHEY and CDR2 is SMNVEV (reference sequence). In nucleotides, the CDR3 is TGTGCCAGCAGGCCGAGCTCCTACGAGCAGTACTTC. Encoded protein: CASRPSSYEQYF.

This clonotype was detected once. The chain is built from TRBV4-3 and TRBJ1-6; no clear D gene. CDR1 is LGHNA, CDR2 YSLEER, per germline. The CDR3 extends over 18 amino acids. V shed 1 base and J shed 9 bases, with 22 bases lying between them. CDR3 coding DNA: TGCGCCAGCAGCCAAGCCCGCGGGGTTAAGCGCGGCGGTTCACCCCTCCACTTT. It codes for CASSQARGVKRGGSPLHF.

The V gene is TRBV15, the J gene TRBJ2-5; 9 bases line up with TRBD1. After removal of 5 bases from V and 0 bases from J, the junction contained 10 bases not matched to a gene. The CDR3 contains 17 residues. Germline assignment: CDR1 LNHNV and CDR2 YYDKDF (reference sequence). The CDR3: CATSRSPGQGHQETQYF. CDR3 DNA sequence: TGTGCCACCAGCCGATCTCCGGGACAGGGACACCAAGAGACCCAGTACTTC.

This clonotype was counted a few times. The chain is built from TRBV28 and TRBJ2-5; D call uncertain. Germline V gives CDR1 MDHEN, CDR2 SYDVKM. V was cut by 6 bases and J by 2 bases, with 16 bases left in between. The CDR3 sequence is 15 residues long. The CDR3 spells CASRARWGGQETQYF. The CDR3 bases are TGTGCCAGCAGAGCCCGGTGGGGTGGGCAAGAGACCCAGTACTTC. Full variable domain (remainder filled in from reference TRBV28 and TRBJ2-5): DVKVTQSSRYLVKRTGEKVFLECVQDMDHENMFWYRQDPGLGLRLIYFSYDVKMKEKGDIPEGYSVSREKKERFSLILESASTNQTSMYLCASRARWGGQETQYFGPGTRLLVL.

The rearrangement uses TRBV12-3 or TRBV12-4 and TRBJ2-1; tentatively, D is TRBD2 (6 bases). The CDR3 has 14 residues. Trimming cost V 6 bases and J 3 bases, with 12 bases left between them. DNA of the CDR3: TGTGCCAGCAGGGGTGGGAGGAACTACAATGAGCAGTTCTTC. This gives the protein CASRGGRNYNEQFF.

The chain is built from TRBV7-3 and TRBJ1-2; D gene unclear. Per germline, CDR1 SGHTA and CDR2 FQGTGA. The CDR3 is made up of 13 amino acids. The V gene lost 5 bases and the J gene lost 4 bases, with 11 bases spanning the gap. The CDR3 nucleotides are TGTGCCAGCAGCCAGGCAGGAGTCTATGGCTACACCTTC. It translates to CASSQAGVYGYTF. Drawing the rest from reference TRBV7-3 and TRBJ1-2, the complete variable domain is GAGVSQTPSNKVTEKGKYVELRCDPISGHTALYWYRQSLGQGPEFLIYFQGTGAADDSGLPNDRFFAVRPEGSVSTLKIQRTERGDSAVYLCASSQAGVYGYTFGSGTRLTVV.

The chain joins TRBV2 to TRBJ2-7; 9 nucleotides line up with TRBD1. The V gene end was trimmed by 0 bases and the J gene end by 2 bases; junction bases not matched to a gene: 2. Germline V gene sequence: CDR1 SNHLY, CDR2 FYNNEI. The CDR3 is 15 amino acids. The CDR3 region is CASSEARQGAYEQYF. The CDR3 DNA reads as TGTGCCAGCAGTGAAGCGAGACAGGGGGCCTACGAGCAGTACTTC.

The count of this clonotype is one. The rearrangement joins TRBV7-3 to TRBJ2-3; no definite D call. Germline CDR1 and CDR2: SGHTA and FQGTGA. The CDR3 is made up of 13 amino acids. With 5 bases removed from V and 2 bases from J, the gap between germline ends came to 8 bases. CDR3 DNA: TGTGCCAGCAGCCCCGTAGCCACAGATACGCAGTATTTT. Its translation is CASSPVATDTQYF.

Concerning this clonotype: The junction shows a germline mismatch at one end, possibly a read error. The chain carries TRBV4-1 and TRBJ1-2; 7 positions match TRBD1. CDR3 length: 13 residues. CDR1 is MGHRA, CDR2 YSYEKL, per germline. DNA of the CDR3: TGCGCCAGCAGACCCAGGGGGGACGATGGCTACACTTTC. It codes for CASRPRGDDGYTF.

This sequence joins TRBV7-2 and TRBJ2-3; D uncertain. The germline V gene encodes CDR1 SGHTA and CDR2 FQGNSA. Trimming removed 2 bases from V and 6 bases from J, with 9 bases in between. This CDR3 comprises 13 residues. Here the CDR3 reads CASSLYLVDTQYF. The CDR3 bases are TGTGCCAGCAGCTTATATCTTGTCGATACGCAGTATTTT. Full variable domain (outside the CDR3, taken from reference TRBV7-2 and TRBJ2-3): GAGVSQSPSNKVTEKGKDVELRCDPISGHTALYWYRQSLGQGLEFLIYFQGNSAPDKSGLPSDRFSAERTGGSVSTLTIQRTQQEDSAVYLCASSLYLVDTQYFGPGTRLTVL.

The rearrangement joins TRBV5-1 to TRBJ2-7; D is tentatively TRBD1 or TRBD2 (5 bases each). This CDR3 has 13 residues. Germline CDR1 SGHRS, CDR2 YFSETQ. The germline V and J ends were trimmed by 5 bases and 0 bases, with 9 bases remaining between them. CDR3 protein: CASRGTDSYEQYF. CDR3 DNA: TGCGCCAGCAGGGGGACCGACTCCTACGAGCAGTACTTC.

The chain is built from TRBV2 and TRBJ2-7, with TRBD2 matching 7 bases. The trim removed 1 base at V and 1 base at J, leaving 7 bases unmatched. Germline CDR1 SNHLY, CDR2 FYNNEI. This CDR3 is built from 16 residues. This CDR3 is CASSEVAGRGSYEQYF. Here the CDR3 DNA reads TGTGCCAGCAGTGAAGTTGCAGGGAGGGGATCCTACGAGCAGTACTTC.

The rearrangement joins TRBV7-9 to TRBJ2-7, with D perhaps TRBD1 or TRBD2 (6 bases each). The length of the CDR3 is 14 residues. CDR1 and CDR2 from the germline V gene are SEHNR and FQNEAQ (reference sequence). Trimming cost V 5 bases and J 6 bases, with 17 bases left between them. The CDR3, as DNA: TGTGCCAGCAGCCCGGGGGACACGCTCCTCGAGCAGTACTTC. It yields the protein CASSPGDTLLEQYF.

The chain recombines TRBV19 with TRBJ2-1; 9 bases match TRBD2. The germline CDR1 and CDR2 sequences are LNHDA and SQIVND (reference sequence). Trimming cost V 6 bases and J 6 bases; bases outside gene matches: 12. The CDR3 consists of 16 residues. This CDR3 is CASRPLLAGPANEQFF. The CDR3 region has the DNA TGTGCCAGTAGACCCCTCCTAGCGGGGCCCGCCAATGAGCAGTTCTTC. Filled out from reference TRBV19 and TRBJ2-1, the complete variable domain reads DGGITQSPKYLFRKEGQNVTLSCEQNLNHDAMYWYRQDPGQGLRLIYYSQIVNDFQKGDIAEGYSVSREKKESFPLTVTSAQKNPTAFYLCASRPLLAGPANEQFFGPGTRLTVL.

This chain connects TRBV4-1 to TRBJ2-3; perhaps D is TRBD1 or TRBD2 (5 bases each). Germline values: CDR1 MGHRA, CDR2 YSYEKL. The CDR3 runs to 16 residues. Trimming left V 4 bases short and J 6 bases short, with 20 bases between. This chain's CDR3 is CASSRDRSSWGDTQYF. The CDR3 DNA follows: TGCGCCAGCAGCCGAGACCGTTCCTCATGGGGGGATACGCAGTATTTT.

The J gene is TRBJ2-7, the V gene TRBV5-1, with D unclear. CDR3 length: 13 residues. Trimming stripped 4 bases from V and 1 base from J, with 9 bases between. Looked up from germline, CDR1 is SGHRS and CDR2 is YFSETQ. Here the CDR3 DNA reads TGCGCCAGCAGCCCGGTGAATTCCTACGAGCAGTACTTC. Translated, it gives CASSPVNSYEQYF.

Many counts were recorded for this clonotype. This chain connects TRBV7-2 to TRBJ2-3; TRBD2 aligns across 11 bases. After removal of 7 bases from V and 6 bases from J, the junction contained 6 bases not matched to a gene. The V gene's germline CDR1 is SGHTA and CDR2 FQGNSA. The CDR3 extends over 14 amino acids. CDR3 sequence: CASNIAGGPDTQYF. As DNA, the CDR3 is TGTGCCAGCAATATAGCGGGGGGGCCGGATACGCAGTATTTT. The variable domain in full, completed from reference TRBV7-2 and TRBJ2-3, reads GAGVSQSPSNKVTEKGKDVELRCDPISGHTALYWYRQSLGQGLEFLIYFQGNSAPDKSGLPSDRFSAERTGGSVSTLTIQRTQQEDSAVYLCASNIAGGPDTQYFGPGTRLTVL.

This clonotype has more than one count but fewer than ten. The V call is TRBV4-1, the J call TRBJ1-6; D is unresolved. Germline CDR1 is MGHRA and CDR2 is YSYEKL. The CDR3 runs to 14 residues. V was pared by 3 bases and J by 9 bases, with 12 bases between. CDR3 sequence reads: CASSHPHGTSPLHF. The CDR3 DNA reads TGCGCCAGCAGCCACCCTCATGGAACTTCACCCCTCCACTTT.

The gene calls are TRBV7-6 and TRBJ2-7; D possibly uses TRBD1 or TRBD2 (6 bases each). The germline V gene has CDR1 SGHVS and CDR2 FNYEAQ. This CDR3 is 15 amino acids long. Trimming left V 6 bases short and J 2 bases short, with 17 bases between. This chain's CDR3 is CASRGGRDGAYEQYF. CDR3 sequence (DNA): TGTGCCAGCAGAGGGGGGCGGGACGGGGCCTACGAGCAGTACTTC.

This clonotype was seen a handful of times. This rearrangement joins TRBV7-2 to TRBJ2-5; D could derive from TRBD1 or TRBD2 (5 bases each). CDR3 length: 15 amino acids. Germline CDR1 reads SGHTA; CDR2 reads FQGNSA. The V gene lost 4 bases and the J gene lost 5 bases, with 17 bases spanning the gap. The DNA for the CDR3 is TGTGCCAGCAGCTCCGACAGTTGGAGGAGGGAGACCCAGTACTTC. Amino acid sequence: CASSSDSWRRETQYF.

The J gene is TRBJ1-1, the V gene TRBV7-8; D possibly corresponds to TRBD1 (5 bases). V lost 1 base and J 4 bases, leaving 16 bases between the germline ends. Germline loops: CDR1 SGHVS, CDR2 FQNEAQ. The CDR3 contains 16 residues. CDR3 nucleotides: TGTGCCAGCAGCTTAGTGGGACGGAAACGGACCACTGAAGCTTTCTTT. Its protein is CASSLVGRKRTTEAFF.

V and J are TRBV7-2 and TRBJ1-1, with a possible D match to TRBD1 (5 bases). Germline CDR1 reads SGHTA; CDR2 reads FQGNSA. Trimming took off 0 bases at V and 0 bases at J, with 8 bases between the two ends. The CDR3 extends over 15 amino acids. The CDR3 DNA reads as TGTGCCAGCAGCTTAGCGTGGGGACTGAACACTGAAGCTTTCTTT. This codes for CASSLAWGLNTEAFF.